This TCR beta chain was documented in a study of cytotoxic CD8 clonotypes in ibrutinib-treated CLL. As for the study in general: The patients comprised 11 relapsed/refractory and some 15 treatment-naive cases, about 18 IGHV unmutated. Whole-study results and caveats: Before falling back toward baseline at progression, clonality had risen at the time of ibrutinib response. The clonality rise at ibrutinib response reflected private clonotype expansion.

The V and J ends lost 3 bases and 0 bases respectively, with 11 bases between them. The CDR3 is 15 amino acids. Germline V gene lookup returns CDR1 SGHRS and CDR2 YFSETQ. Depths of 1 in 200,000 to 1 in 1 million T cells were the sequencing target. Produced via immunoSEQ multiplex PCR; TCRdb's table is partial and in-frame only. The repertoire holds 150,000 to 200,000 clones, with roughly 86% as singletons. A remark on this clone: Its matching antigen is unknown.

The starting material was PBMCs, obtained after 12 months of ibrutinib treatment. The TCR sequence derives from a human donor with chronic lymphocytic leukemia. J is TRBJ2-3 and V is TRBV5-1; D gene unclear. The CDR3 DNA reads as TGCGCCAGCAGCTCGGAGCCTGACAGCACAGATACGCAGTATTTT. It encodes CASSSEPDSTDTQYF.